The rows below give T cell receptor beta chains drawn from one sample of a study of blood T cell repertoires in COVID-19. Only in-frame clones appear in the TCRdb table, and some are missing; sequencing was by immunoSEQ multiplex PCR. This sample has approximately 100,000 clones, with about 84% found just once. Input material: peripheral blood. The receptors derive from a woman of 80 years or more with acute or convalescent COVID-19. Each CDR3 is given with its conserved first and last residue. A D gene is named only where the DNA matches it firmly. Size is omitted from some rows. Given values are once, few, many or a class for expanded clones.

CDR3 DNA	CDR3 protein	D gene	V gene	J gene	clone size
TGTGCCAGCATTATGGTACAGGGCTATGGCTACACCTTC	CASIMVQGYGYTF	.	TRBV6-5	TRBJ1-2	.
TGTGCCAGCAGGGCCGGGACAGGGTTTTCACCCCTCCACTTT	CASRAGTGFSPLHF	TRBD1	TRBV28	TRBJ1-6	.
TGTGCCAGCAGTCCAAATGAAAAACTGTTTTTT	CASSPNEKLFF	.	TRBV28	TRBJ1-4	.
TGCGCCAGCAGCATGGACAGGGGGCCACTGGGGACCCAGTACTTC	CASSMDRGPLGTQYF	TRBD1	TRBV5-1	TRBJ2-5	.
TGCGCCAGCACCTCCCGTCAGGGGGCCGGGGAGCTGTTTTTT	CASTSRQGAGELFF	TRBD1	TRBV5-1	TRBJ2-2	.
TGTGCCAGCAGTGAATATTCCGGGAGGGTGAGCAATCAGCCCCAGCATTTT	CASSEYSGRVSNQPQHF	.	TRBV6-1	TRBJ1-5	.
TGCAGGACTGGGAATGAGCAGTTCTTC	CRTGNEQFF	.	TRBV20-1	TRBJ2-1	.
TGTGCCAGCAGCTTGGCTAGAAGTGCACCCGGGGAGCTGTTTTTT	CASSLARSAPGELFF	.	TRBV5-4	TRBJ2-2	.
TGTGCCAGCTCACCGGGACAGGCAGCTAACTATGGCTACACCTTC	CASSPGQAANYGYTF	TRBD1	TRBV18	TRBJ1-2	.
TGTGCCAGCAGCTTAGGACAGCCTAATCAGCCCCAGCATTTT	CASSLGQPNQPQHF	.	TRBV7-8	TRBJ1-5	.
TGTGCCACCAGTGATTTCGACGCGGAGGCTGGGGAGACCCAGTACTTC	CATSDFDAEAGETQYF	.	TRBV24-1	TRBJ2-5	once
TGTGCCAGCAGCCAAGGGACTCCGAACACCGGGGAGCTGTTTTTT	CASSQGTPNTGELFF	.	TRBV3-1/TRBV3-2	TRBJ2-2	.
TGCGCCAGCAGCCTCCGGAGTAATGAAAAACTGTTTTTT	CASSLRSNEKLFF	.	TRBV4-3	TRBJ1-4	.
TGCGCCAGCAGCTCGGACAGCGTCCAAGAGACCCAGTACTTC	CASSSDSVQETQYF	.	TRBV5-1	TRBJ2-5	once
TGTGCCAGCAGCCCTCAGCGGGGGATGGGAGGCTACACCTTC	CASSPQRGMGGYTF	.	TRBV7-9	TRBJ1-2	.
TGTGCCAGCAGTTACGGGGGGGGCCAGACCTACGAGCAGTACTTC	CASSYGGGQTYEQYF	.	TRBV6-5	TRBJ2-7	.
TGTGCCAGCAGCCGGGGACAGGGATTTGGCTACACCTTC	CASSRGQGFGYTF	TRBD1	TRBV6-5	TRBJ1-2	once
TGTGCCAGTTGCATGACAGGGGGCGCTCAGCCCCAGCATTTT	CASCMTGGAQPQHF	TRBD1	TRBV19	TRBJ1-5	.
TGTGCCAGCAGCCAAAGCATCGGGGAGCTGTTTTTT	CASSQSIGELFF	.	TRBV5-4	TRBJ2-2	.
TGTGCCAGCAGCATGGGACAGGTGTCCTACAATGAGCAGTTCTTC	CASSMGQVSYNEQFF	TRBD1	TRBV2	TRBJ2-1	.
TGTGCCAGCCTTGGGACAGGCAAAGGATCACCCCTCCACTTT	CASLGTGKGSPLHF	TRBD1	TRBV2	TRBJ1-6	.
TGTGCCAGCAGCTTAGCGTTAGCGGGGGGCCTAGGGGCCCAGTACTTC	CASSLALAGGLGAQYF	TRBD2	TRBV7-2	TRBJ2-5	once